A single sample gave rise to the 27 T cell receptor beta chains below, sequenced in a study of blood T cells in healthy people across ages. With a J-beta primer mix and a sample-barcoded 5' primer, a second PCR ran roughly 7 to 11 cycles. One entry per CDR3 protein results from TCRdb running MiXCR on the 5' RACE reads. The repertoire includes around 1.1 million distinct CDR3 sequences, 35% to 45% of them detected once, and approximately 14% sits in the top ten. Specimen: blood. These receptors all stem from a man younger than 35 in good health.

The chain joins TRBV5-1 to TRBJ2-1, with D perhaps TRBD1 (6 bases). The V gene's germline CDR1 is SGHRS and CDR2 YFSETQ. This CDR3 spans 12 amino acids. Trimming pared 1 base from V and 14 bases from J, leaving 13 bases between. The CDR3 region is CASSLTGLVEFF. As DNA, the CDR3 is TGCGCCAGCAGCTTGACAGGGTTGGTGGAGTTCTTC.

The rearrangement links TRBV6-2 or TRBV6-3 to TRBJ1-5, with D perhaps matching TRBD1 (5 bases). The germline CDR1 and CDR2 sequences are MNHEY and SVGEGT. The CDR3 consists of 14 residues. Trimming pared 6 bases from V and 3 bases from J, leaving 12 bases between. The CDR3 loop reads CASRDTASNQPQHF. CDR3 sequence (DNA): TGTGCCAGCAGGGACACCGCATCCAATCAGCCCCAGCATTTT.

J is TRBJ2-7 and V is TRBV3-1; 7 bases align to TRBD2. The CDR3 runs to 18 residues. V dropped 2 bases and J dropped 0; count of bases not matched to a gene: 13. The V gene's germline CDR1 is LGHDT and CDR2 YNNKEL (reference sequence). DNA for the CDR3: TGTGCCAGCAGCCAAAGCCCCCAGGTCAGCGGGATCTCCTACGAGCAGTACTTC. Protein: CASSQSPQVSGISYEQYF.

CDR3 coding DNA: TGTGCCAGCAGCTTTGCGGGCAGCAAGGAAAAACTGTTTTTT. It specifies CASSFAGSKEKLFF. The chain recombines TRBV7-9 with TRBJ1-4, with unresolved D. This CDR3 is built from 14 residues. Germline V gene lookup returns CDR1 SEHNR and CDR2 FQNEAQ (reference sequence). Trimming took 3 bases from V and 8 from J, leaving 13 bases between them.

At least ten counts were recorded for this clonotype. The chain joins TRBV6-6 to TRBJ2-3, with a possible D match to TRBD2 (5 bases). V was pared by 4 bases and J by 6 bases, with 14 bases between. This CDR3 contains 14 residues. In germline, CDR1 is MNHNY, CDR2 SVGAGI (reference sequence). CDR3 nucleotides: TGTGCCAGCAGTTCCGGACGGAGGCGGGATACGCAGTATTTT. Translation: CASSSGRRRDTQYF.

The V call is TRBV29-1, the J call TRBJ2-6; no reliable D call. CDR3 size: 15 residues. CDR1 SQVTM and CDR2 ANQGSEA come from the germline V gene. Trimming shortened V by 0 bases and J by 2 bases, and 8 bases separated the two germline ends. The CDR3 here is CSVEEPGPGANVLTF. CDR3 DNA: TGCAGCGTTGAAGAGCCCGGGCCTGGGGCCAACGTCCTGACTTTC.

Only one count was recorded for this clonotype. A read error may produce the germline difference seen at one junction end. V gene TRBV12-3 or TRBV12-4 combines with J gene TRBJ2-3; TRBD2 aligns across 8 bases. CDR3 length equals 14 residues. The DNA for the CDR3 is TGTGCCAGCATTTTAAGCGGGGGATCAGATACGCAGTATTTT. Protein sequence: CASILSGGSDTQYF.

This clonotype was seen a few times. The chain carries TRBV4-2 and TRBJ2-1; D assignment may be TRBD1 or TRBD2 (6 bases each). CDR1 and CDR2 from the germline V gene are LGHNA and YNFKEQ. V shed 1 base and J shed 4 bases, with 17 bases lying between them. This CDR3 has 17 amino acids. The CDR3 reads CASSQVAWGAGYNEQFF. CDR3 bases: TGTGCCAGCAGCCAAGTAGCCTGGGGGGCGGGATACAATGAGCAGTTCTTC.

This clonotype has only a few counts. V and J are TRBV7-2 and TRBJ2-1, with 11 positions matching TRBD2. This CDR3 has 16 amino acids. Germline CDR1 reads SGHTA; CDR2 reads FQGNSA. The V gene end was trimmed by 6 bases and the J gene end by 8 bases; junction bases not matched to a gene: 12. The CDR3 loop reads CASRLSPGLAVDEQFF. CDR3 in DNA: TGTGCCAGCAGACTCTCGCCGGGACTAGCGGTCGATGAGCAGTTCTTC.

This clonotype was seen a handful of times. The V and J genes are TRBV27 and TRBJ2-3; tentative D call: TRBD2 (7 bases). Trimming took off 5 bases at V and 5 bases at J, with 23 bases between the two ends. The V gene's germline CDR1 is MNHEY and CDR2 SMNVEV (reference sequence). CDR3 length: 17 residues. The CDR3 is CASSGGGLGGYQDTQYF. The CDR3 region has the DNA TGTGCCAGCAGTGGAGGGGGGTTGGGGGGGTATCAAGATACGCAGTATTTT.

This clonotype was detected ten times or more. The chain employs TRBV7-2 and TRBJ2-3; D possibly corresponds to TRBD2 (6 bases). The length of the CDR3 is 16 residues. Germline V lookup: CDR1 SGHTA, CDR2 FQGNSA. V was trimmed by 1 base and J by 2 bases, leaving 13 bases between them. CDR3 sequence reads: CASSLVQDYSTDTQYF. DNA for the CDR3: TGTGCCAGCAGCTTAGTACAGGACTACTCCACAGATACGCAGTATTTT.

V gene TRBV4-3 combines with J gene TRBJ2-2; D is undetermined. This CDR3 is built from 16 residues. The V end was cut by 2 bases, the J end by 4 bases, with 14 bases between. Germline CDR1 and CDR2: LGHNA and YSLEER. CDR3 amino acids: CASSQLVTTPTGELFF. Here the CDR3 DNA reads TGCGCCAGCAGCCAATTGGTTACTACCCCCACCGGGGAGCTGTTTTTT.

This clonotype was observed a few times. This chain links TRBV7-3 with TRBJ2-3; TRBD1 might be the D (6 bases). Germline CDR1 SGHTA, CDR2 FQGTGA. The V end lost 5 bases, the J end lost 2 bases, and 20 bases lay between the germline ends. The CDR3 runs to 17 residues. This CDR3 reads CASSPHSGQFLTDTQYF. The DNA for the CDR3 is TGTGCCAGCAGCCCTCATTCCGGACAGTTTCTCACAGATACGCAGTATTTT.

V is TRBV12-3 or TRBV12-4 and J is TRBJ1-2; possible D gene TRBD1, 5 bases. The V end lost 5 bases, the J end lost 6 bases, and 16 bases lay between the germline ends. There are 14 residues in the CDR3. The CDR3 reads CASSPSVGGDGYTF. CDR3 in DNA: TGTGCCAGCAGTCCGAGCGTGGGGGGTGATGGCTACACCTTC.

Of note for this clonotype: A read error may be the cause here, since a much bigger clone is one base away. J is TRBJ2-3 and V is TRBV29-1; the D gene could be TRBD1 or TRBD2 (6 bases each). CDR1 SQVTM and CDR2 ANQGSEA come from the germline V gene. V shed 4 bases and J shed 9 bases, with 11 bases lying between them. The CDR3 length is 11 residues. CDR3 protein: CSVAEGQTQYF. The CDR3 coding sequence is TGCAGCGTTGCGGAGGGACAAACGCAGTATTTT.

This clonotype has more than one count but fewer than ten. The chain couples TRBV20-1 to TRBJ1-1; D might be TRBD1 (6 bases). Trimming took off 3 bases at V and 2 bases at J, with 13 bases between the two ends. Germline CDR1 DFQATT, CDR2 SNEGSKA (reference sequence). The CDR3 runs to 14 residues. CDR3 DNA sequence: TGCAGTGCTAGTTCGGGGGGCGATAACACTGAAGCTTTCTTT. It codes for CSASSGGDNTEAFF.

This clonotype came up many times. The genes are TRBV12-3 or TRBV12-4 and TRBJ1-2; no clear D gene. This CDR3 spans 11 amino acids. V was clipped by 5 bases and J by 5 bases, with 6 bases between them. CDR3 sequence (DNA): TGTGCCAGCAGTGAGAGGTATGGCTACACCTTC. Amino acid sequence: CASSERYGYTF.

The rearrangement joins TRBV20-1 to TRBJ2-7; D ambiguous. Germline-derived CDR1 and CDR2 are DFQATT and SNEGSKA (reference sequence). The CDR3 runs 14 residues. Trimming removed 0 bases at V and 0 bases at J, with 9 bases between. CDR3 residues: CSARDGVLSYEQYF. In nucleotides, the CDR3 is TGCAGTGCTAGAGATGGGGTCCTCTCCTACGAGCAGTACTTC.

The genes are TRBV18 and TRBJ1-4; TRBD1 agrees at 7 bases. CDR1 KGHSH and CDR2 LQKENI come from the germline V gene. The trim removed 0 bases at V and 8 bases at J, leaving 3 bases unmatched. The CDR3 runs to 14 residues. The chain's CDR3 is CASSPPGQIEKLFF. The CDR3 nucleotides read TGTGCCAGCTCACCACCGGGACAGATAGAAAAACTGTTTTTT.

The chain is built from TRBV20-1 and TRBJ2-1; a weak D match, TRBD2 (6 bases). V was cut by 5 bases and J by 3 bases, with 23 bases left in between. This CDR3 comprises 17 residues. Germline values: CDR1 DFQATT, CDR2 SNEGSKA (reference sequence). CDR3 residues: CSAHLRYGTQIYNEQFF. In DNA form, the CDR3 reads TGCAGTGCTCATCTCAGGTACGGGACTCAAATCTACAATGAGCAGTTCTTC.

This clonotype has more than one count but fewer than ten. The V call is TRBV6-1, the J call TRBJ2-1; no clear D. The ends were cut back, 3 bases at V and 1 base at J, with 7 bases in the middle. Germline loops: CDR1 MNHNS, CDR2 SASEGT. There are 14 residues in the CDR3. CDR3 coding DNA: TGTGCCAGCAGTGACGAAGGTTCCTACAATGAGCAGTTCTTC. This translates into CASSDEGSYNEQFF.

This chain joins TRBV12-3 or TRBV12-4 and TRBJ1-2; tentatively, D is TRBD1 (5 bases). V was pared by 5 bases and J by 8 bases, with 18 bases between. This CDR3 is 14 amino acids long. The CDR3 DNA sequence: TGTGCCAGCAGTCCCGGGACTCCCGTCGGGGGCTACACCTTC. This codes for CASSPGTPVGGYTF.

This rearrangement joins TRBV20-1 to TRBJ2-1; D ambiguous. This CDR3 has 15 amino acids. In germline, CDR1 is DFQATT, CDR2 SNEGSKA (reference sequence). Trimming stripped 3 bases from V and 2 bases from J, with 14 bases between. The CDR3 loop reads CSASVAGDTYNEQFF. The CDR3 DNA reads TGCAGTGCTAGTGTGGCAGGTGACACCTACAATGAGCAGTTCTTC.

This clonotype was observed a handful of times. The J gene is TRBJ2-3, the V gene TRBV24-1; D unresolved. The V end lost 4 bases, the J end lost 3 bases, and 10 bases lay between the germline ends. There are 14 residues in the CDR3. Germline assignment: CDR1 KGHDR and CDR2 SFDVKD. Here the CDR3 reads CATSEGRETDTQYF. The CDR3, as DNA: TGTGCCACCAGTGAGGGCCGTGAGACAGATACGCAGTATTTT.

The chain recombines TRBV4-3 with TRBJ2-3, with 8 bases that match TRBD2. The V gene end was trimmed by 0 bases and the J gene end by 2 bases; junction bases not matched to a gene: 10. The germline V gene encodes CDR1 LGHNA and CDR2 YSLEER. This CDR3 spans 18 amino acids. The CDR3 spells CASSQETVRGGFTDTQYF. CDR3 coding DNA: TGCGCCAGCAGCCAAGAGACGGTACGGGGGGGTTTCACAGATACGCAGTATTTT.

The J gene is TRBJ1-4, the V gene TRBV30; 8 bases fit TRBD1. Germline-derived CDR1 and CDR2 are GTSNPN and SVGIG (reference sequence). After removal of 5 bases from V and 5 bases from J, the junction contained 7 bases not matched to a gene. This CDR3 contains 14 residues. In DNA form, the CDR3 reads TGTGCCTGGGAAGACAGGGGCCAAAATGAAAAACTGTTTTTT. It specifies CAWEDRGQNEKLFF.

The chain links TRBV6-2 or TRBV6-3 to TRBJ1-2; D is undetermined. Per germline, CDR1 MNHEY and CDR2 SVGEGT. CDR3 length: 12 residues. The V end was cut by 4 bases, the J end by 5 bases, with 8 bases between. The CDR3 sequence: CASSCCRYGYTF. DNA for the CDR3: TGTGCCAGCAGTTGTTGTAGGTATGGCTACACCTTC.